The source of this T cell receptor beta chain is a study of cytomegalovirus exposure and HLA in healthy donors. The overall study: Samples from HLA-typed donors yielded 85 million to 95 million unique TCRs in an early data release.

Trimming pared 1 base from V and 3 bases from J, leaving 8 bases between. CDR3 length: 13 residues. CDR1 SQVTM and CDR2 ANQGSEA come from the germline V gene. Note on this clone: Antigen unknown.

Study-wide results and caveats: Later analysis demonstrated an association between a missense DCLRE1C variant and TCR beta V- and J-gene trimming.

PCR amplification relied on 60 Vbeta primers (plus 13 Jbeta primers). The repertoire was sequenced with immunoSEQ multiplex PCR; TCRdb's copy has only in-frame clones and lacks some. The sample gives roughly 62,000 clones, 70% to 80% of which show up once; more than 3% is in the top ten. The material sequenced was PBMCs. V gene TRBV29-1 combines with J gene TRBJ2-3; D might be TRBD1 (6 bases). The source of this sequence is a woman in her forties in good health and CMV-seropositive. CDR3 nucleotide sequence: TGCAGCGTTGAAGGCCAGGGGACAGATACGCAGTATTTT. This codes for CSVEGQGTDTQYF.